A single sample gave rise to the 20 T cell receptor beta chains below, sequenced in a study of graft-versus-host responses after intestinal transplantation. TCRdb's copy holds only in-frame clones and misses some; the assay was immunoSEQ multiplex PCR. The sample has about 99,000 clones, roughly 93% seen once; the top ten hold under 1.5%. No cognate antigen is known for these TCRs. The sample in question was unstimulated CD8+ T cells sorted from spleen or lymph node cells, obtained before intestinal transplant. The source of these receptors is a human donor who received an intestinal transplant.

The rearrangement links TRBV2 to TRBJ2-4; D may be TRBD2 (6 bases). The CDR3 is 16 amino acids. With 3 bases removed from V and 0 bases from J, the gap between germline ends came to 12 bases. The germline CDR1 and CDR2 sequences are SNHLY and FYNNEI. CDR3 nucleotide sequence: TGTGCCAGCAGTGAGTGGTGGGGGGTAGCCAAAAACATTCAGTACTTC. It is translated as CASSEWWGVAKNIQYF. The full variable domain, rest sourced from reference TRBV2 and TRBJ2-4, is EPEVTQTPSHQVTQMGQEVILRCVPISNHLYFYWYRQILGQKVEFLVSFYNNEISEKSEIFDDQFSVERPDGSNFTLKIRSTKLEDSAMYFCASSEWWGVAKNIQYFGAGTRLSVL.

V usage is TRBV19 and J usage is TRBJ1-2; no clear D. CDR3 length: 11 residues. Germline loops: CDR1 LNHDA, CDR2 SQIVND (reference sequence). Trimming removed 6 bases at V and 8 bases at J, with 10 bases between. The CDR3 loop is CASRPAGGYTF. CDR3 bases: TGTGCCAGTAGACCCGCAGGCGGCTACACCTTC.

The rearrangement links TRBV7-9 to TRBJ1-1; the D is unclear. Trimming shortened V by 5 bases and J by 8 bases, and 6 bases separated the two germline ends. This CDR3 region has 10 residues. Per germline, CDR1 SEHNR and CDR2 FQNEAQ (reference sequence). The CDR3 sequence is CASSPPEAFF. CDR3 nucleotides: TGTGCCAGCAGCCCCCCCGAAGCTTTCTTT.

The chain joins TRBV27 to TRBJ1-4; 10 bases fit TRBD1. This CDR3 is 13 amino acids long. With V trimmed by 2 bases and J by 13 bases, 4 bases remained unmatched. Per the germline V gene, CDR1 is MNHEY and CDR2 is SMNVEV (reference sequence). CDR3 in amino acids: CASSLGTGELLFF. The CDR3 DNA is TGTGCCAGCAGTTTAGGGACAGGGGAGTTACTGTTTTTT.

As concerns this clone: At one of its ends the junction is not consistent with the germline gene, which may arise from a read error. The chain recombines TRBV5-1 with TRBJ2-2; the D is unclear. Germline V gene data show CDR1 as SGHRS and CDR2 as YFSETQ. The CDR3 is 12 residues long. CDR3 coding DNA: TGCGCCACCAGCTCGGGTACCGGGGAGCTGTTTTTT. It encodes CATSSGTGELFF.

The J gene is TRBJ2-1, the V gene TRBV5-6; 7 bases are a match to TRBD2. The germline V gene encodes CDR1 SGHDT and CDR2 YYEEEE. The V and J ends lost 2 bases and 2 bases, in that order; junction bases with no gene match: 7. This CDR3 has 16 amino acids. CDR3 residues: CASSLMWDYTYNEQFF. The CDR3 DNA reads TGTGCCAGCAGCTTAATGTGGGACTATACCTACAATGAGCAGTTCTTC.

This clone was counted a single time. The gene calls are TRBV5-4 and TRBJ1-1; 9 bases match TRBD1. This CDR3 spans 15 amino acids. Per the germline V gene, CDR1 is SGHNT and CDR2 is YYREEE (reference sequence). V shed 0 bases and J 3 bases; nucleotides not matched to a gene: 3. The CDR3 reads CASSLEQGADTEAFF. The DNA of the CDR3 is TGTGCCAGCAGCTTGGAACAGGGGGCGGACACTGAAGCTTTCTTT.

The genes are TRBV6-1 and TRBJ2-5, with TRBD1 identical over 9 bases. The V segment lost 0 bases and the J segment 7 bases; nucleotides outside the gene matches: 12. The length of the CDR3 is 17 residues. The V gene's germline CDR1 is MNHNS and CDR2 SASEGT. CDR3 region: CASSEAPWTGETGTQYF. Here the CDR3 DNA reads TGTGCCAGCAGTGAAGCGCCCTGGACAGGGGAGACAGGGACCCAGTACTTC.

This clone has just one count. The gene calls are TRBV7-9 and TRBJ1-2; 7 bases match TRBD1. CDR3 length: 16 amino acids. Germline trimming cut 1 base from V and 5 bases from J; bases unmatched to any gene: 10. Germline-derived CDR1 and CDR2 are SEHNR and FQNEAQ (reference sequence). CDR3 amino acids: CASSLEKDRETYGYTF. The CDR3 DNA is TGTGCCAGCAGCTTAGAGAAAGACAGGGAAACGTATGGCTACACCTTC.

The V and J genes are TRBV7-6 and TRBJ2-2; no clear D gene. Germline CDR1 SGHVS, CDR2 FNYEAQ. Trimming left V 0 bases short and J 1 base short, with 6 bases between. The CDR3 totals 15 residues. CDR3 nucleotide sequence: TGTGCCAGCAGCTTAGCTGGTCGGAACACCGGGGAGCTGTTTTTT. Its translation is CASSLAGRNTGELFF.

The chain joins TRBV29-1 to TRBJ1-2, with a possible D match to TRBD1 (5 bases). Germline V lookup: CDR1 SQVTM, CDR2 ANQGSEA. The length of the CDR3 is 12 residues. V lost 7 bases and J lost 6, with 15 bases in between. DNA for the CDR3: TGCAGCGCCCCGGGGGATTACGATGGCTACACCTTC. Protein sequence: CSAPGDYDGYTF.

The V gene is TRBV5-3, the J gene TRBJ1-6; D remains unclear. TRBV5-3 is given ORF status, its function remaining uncertain. The CDR3 extends over 16 amino acids. Trimming cost V 1 base and J 3 bases, with 11 bases left between them. CDR3 sequence reads: CARSLRVANYNSPLHF. CDR3 coding DNA: TGTGCCAGAAGCTTGAGGGTTGCCAACTATAATTCACCCCTCCACTTT.

This chain joins TRBV6-1 and TRBJ1-2; D gene uncertain. The V gene's germline CDR1 is MNHNS and CDR2 SASEGT. V gave up 8 bases and J gave up 1 base, with 14 bases separating them. The length of the CDR3 is 14 residues. CDR3 nucleotide sequence: TGTGCCAGCCACATAATACTGGGTAACTATGGCTACACCTTC. Its protein product is CASHIILGNYGYTF.

The CDR3 DNA is TGTGCCAGCAGCCCCAGTGGGGGGAAAGGACGGACAAACATTCAGTACTTC. It codes for CASSPSGGKGRTNIQYF. The chain joins TRBV9 to TRBJ2-4, with D perhaps matching TRBD2 (6 bases). The length of the CDR3 is 17 residues. Germline V CDR1 and CDR2: SGDLS, YYNGEE. V lost 4 bases and J 6 bases, leaving 23 bases between the germline ends. The full variable domain, in which reference TRBV9 and TRBJ2-4 provide the parts outside the CDR3, is DSGVTQTPKHLITATGQRVTLRCSPRSGDLSVYWYQQSLDQGLQFLIQYYNGEERAKGNILERFSAQQFPDLHSELNLSSLELGDSALYFCASSPSGGKGRTNIQYFGAGTRLSVL.

The genes are TRBV7-9 and TRBJ1-4, with D possibly being TRBD1 (5 bases). Deletions cut 4 bases from V and 3 bases from J, with 9 bases between. Germline assignment: CDR1 SEHNR and CDR2 FQNEAQ (reference sequence). The CDR3 length is 14 residues. The CDR3 region has the DNA TGTGCCAGCAGCTCGCCAGGGTCTAATGAAAAACTGTTTTTT. Its protein is CASSSPGSNEKLFF.

The chain links TRBV6-1 to TRBJ1-2; possible D gene TRBD1, 6 bases. The V end was cut by 2 bases, the J end by 8 bases, with 12 bases between. Germline V gene sequence: CDR1 MNHNS, CDR2 SASEGT. CDR3 length: 13 amino acids. The CDR3 reads CASSELGGAGYTF. The CDR3 coding sequence is TGTGCCAGCAGTGAACTCGGGGGGGCAGGCTACACCTTC.

The chain couples TRBV5-8 to TRBJ1-6; perhaps TRBD1 as D (5 bases). Trimming left V 0 bases short and J 7 bases short, with 11 bases between. The germline V gene encodes CDR1 SGHTS and CDR2 YDEGEE. This CDR3 has 15 amino acids. The CDR3 DNA is TGTGCCAGCAGCTTGGGGGCAGGGCCAAATTCACCCCTCCACTTT. It translates to CASSLGAGPNSPLHF.

CDR3 in amino acids: CASSYTEAFF. In DNA form, the CDR3 reads TGTGCCAGCTCTTACACTGAAGCTTTCTTT. J is TRBJ1-1 and V is TRBV6-1; D not certain. The V end lost 8 bases, the J end lost 3 bases, and 4 bases lay between the germline ends. The CDR3 sequence is 10 residues long. Germline CDR1 is MNHNS and CDR2 is SASEGT.

The chain has TRBV7-2 and TRBJ1-5; TRBD1 agrees at 9 bases. The CDR3 covers 15 residues. The V segment lost 3 bases and the J segment 2 bases; nucleotides outside the gene matches: 2. From germline, CDR1 is SGHTA and CDR2 FQGNSA. The CDR3 loop reads CASSLRDRGNQPQHF. CDR3 sequence (DNA): TGTGCCAGCAGCTTGCGGGACAGGGGCAATCAGCCCCAGCATTTT.

This chain joins TRBV4-1 and TRBJ2-7; D unclear. Germline CDR1 MGHRA, CDR2 YSYEKL. This CDR3 region has 11 residues. V was trimmed by 4 bases and J by 5 bases, leaving 6 bases between them. Here the CDR3 DNA reads TGCGCCAGCAGCCCGGGCAACGAGCAGTACTTC. Amino acids: CASSPGNEQYF.